At least ten counts were recorded for the clone carrying this TCR beta chain. CDR3 length: 18 amino acids. V dropped 0 bases and J dropped 7 bases, with 23 bases sitting between them. Germline CDR1 is SGHNT and CDR2 is YYREEE (reference sequence). In the library, individual cDNA molecules carried attached unique molecular identifiers. TCRdb analysed the 5' RACE reads with MiXCR anew, one entry per CDR3 protein. The sample holds tens of thousands of distinct CDR3 sequences, about 9.4% seen once. This entry comes from a study of early T cells in non-severe SARS-CoV-2 infection. Study overall: Sequencing used unsorted whole-blood bulk RNA, so chains lack pairing.

Source material: whole blood. The origin of this receptor is an adult who was a healthcare worker with PCR-confirmed SARS-CoV-2 infection or an uninfected control (not recorded which). The chain carries TRBV5-4 and TRBJ2-1; possible D gene TRBD1, 8 bases. CDR3 sequence reads: CASSLEIRTGWTRNEQFF. The CDR3 DNA reads TGTGCCAGCAGCTTGGAAATCAGGACAGGGTGGACTAGAAATGAGCAGTTCTTC.